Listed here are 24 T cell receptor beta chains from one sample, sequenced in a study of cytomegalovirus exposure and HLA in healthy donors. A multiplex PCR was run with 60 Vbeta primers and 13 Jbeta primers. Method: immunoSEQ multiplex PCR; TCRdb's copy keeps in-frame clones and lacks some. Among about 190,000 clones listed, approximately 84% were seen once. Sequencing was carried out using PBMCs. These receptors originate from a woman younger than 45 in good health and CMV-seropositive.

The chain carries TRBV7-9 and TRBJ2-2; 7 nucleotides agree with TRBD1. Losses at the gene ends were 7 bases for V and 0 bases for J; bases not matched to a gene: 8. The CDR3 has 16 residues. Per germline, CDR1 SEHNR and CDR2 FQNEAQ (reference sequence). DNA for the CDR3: TGTGCCAGCACAAAAGGGGGCATGACGAACACCGGGGAGCTGTTTTTT. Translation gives CASTKGGMTNTGELFF.

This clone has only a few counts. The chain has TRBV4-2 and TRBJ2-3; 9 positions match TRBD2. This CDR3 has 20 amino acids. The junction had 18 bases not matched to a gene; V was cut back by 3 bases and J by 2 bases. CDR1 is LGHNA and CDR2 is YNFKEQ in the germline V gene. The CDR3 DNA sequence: TGTGCCAGCAGCCACACAGGAGGCGCGGGAGGGGAGGGGGCCACAGATACGCAGTATTTT. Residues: CASSHTGGAGGEGATDTQYF.

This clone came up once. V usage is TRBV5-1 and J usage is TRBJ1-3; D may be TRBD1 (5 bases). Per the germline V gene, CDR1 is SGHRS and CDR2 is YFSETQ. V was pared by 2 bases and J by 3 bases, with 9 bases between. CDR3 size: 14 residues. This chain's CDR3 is CASSFEGLGNTIYF. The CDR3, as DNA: TGCGCCAGCAGCTTTGAGGGACTTGGAAACACCATATATTTT.

The CDR3 DNA is TGTGCCAGCAGCCCCGGGCAGGGGAGACCCTATAGCAATCAGCCCCAGCATTTT. Amino acid sequence: CASSPGQGRPYSNQPQHF. J is TRBJ1-5 and V is TRBV11-2; D might be TRBD1 (6 bases). The CDR3 sequence is 18 residues long. Germline values: CDR1 SGHAT, CDR2 FQNNGV. The V and J ends lost 5 bases and 0 bases respectively, with 20 bases between them.

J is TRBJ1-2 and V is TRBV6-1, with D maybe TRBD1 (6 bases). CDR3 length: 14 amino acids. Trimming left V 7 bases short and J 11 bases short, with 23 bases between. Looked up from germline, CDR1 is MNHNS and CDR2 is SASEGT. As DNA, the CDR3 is TGTGCCAGCACGCCCGTGGGGGACATAGGTTCTTACACCTTC. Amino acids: CASTPVGDIGSYTF.

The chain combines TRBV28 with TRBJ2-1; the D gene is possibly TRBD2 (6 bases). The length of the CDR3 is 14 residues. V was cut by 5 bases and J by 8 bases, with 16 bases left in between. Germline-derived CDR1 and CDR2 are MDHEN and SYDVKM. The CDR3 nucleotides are TGTGCCAGCAGTACCTCGGGACTCCCCTATGAGCAGTTCTTC. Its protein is CASSTSGLPYEQFF. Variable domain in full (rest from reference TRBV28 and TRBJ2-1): DVKVTQSSRYLVKRTGEKVFLECVQDMDHENMFWYRQDPGLGLRLIYFSYDVKMKEKGDIPEGYSVSREKKERFSLILESASTNQTSMYLCASSTSGLPYEQFFGPGTRLTVL.

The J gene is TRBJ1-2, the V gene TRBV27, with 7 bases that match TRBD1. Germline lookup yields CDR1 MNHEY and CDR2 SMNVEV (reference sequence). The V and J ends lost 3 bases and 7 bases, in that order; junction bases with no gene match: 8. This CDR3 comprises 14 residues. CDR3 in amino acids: CASSFLQGRFGYTF. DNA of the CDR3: TGTGCCAGCAGTTTCCTACAGGGGAGGTTTGGCTACACCTTC.

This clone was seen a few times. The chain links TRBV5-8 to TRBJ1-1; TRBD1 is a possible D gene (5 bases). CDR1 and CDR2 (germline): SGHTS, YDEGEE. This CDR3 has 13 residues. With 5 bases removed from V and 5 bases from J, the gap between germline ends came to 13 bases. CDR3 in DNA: TGTGCCAGCAGGGAGGGGATCCGGACTGAAGCTTTCTTT. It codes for CASREGIRTEAFF. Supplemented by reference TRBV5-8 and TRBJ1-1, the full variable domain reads EAGVTQSPTHLIKTRGQQATLRCSPISGHTSVYWYQQALGLGLQFLLWYDEGEERNRGNFPPRFSGRQFPNYSSELNVNALELEDSALYLCASREGIRTEAFFGQGTRLTVV.

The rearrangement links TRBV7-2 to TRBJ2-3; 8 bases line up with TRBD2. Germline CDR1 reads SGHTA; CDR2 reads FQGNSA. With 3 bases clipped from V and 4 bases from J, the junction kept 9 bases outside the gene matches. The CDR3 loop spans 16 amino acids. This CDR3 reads CASSLFPAGVSDTQYF. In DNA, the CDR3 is TGTGCCAGCAGCTTGTTCCCAGCGGGAGTCTCAGATACGCAGTATTTT.

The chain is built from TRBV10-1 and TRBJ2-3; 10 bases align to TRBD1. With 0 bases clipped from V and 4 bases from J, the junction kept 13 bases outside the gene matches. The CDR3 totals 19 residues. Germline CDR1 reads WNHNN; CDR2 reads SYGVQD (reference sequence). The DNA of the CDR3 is TGCGCCAGCAGTGAGTCGAAGGATTCGGGGACAGGGGATTCAGATACGCAGTATTTT. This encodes CASSESKDSGTGDSDTQYF.

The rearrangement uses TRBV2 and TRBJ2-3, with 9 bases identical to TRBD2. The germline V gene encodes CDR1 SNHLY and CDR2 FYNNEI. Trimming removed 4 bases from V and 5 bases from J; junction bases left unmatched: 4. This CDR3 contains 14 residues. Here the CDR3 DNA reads TGTGCCAGCAGTGGCGGGAGGGGAATAGATACGCAGTATTTT. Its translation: CASSGGRGIDTQYF.

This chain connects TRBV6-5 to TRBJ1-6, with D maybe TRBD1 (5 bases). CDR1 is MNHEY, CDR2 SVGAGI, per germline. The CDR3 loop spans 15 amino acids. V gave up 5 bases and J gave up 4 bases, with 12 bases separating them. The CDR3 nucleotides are TGTGCCAGCAGTAGACAGAACGATTATAATTCACCCCTCCACTTT. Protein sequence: CASSRQNDYNSPLHF.

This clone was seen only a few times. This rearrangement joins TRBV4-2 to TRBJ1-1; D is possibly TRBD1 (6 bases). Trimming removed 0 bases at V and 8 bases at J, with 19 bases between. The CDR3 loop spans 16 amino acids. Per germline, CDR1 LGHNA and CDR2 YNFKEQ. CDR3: CASSQDSRGGRTEAFF. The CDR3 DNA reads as TGTGCCAGCAGCCAAGATAGTAGGGGGGGACGAACCGAAGCTTTCTTT.

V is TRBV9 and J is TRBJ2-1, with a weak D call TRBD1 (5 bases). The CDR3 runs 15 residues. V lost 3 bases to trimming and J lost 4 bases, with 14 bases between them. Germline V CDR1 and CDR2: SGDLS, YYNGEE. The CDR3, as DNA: TGTGCCAGCAGCGACAACAGGAACTCATACAATGAGCAGTTCTTC. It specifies CASSDNRNSYNEQFF.

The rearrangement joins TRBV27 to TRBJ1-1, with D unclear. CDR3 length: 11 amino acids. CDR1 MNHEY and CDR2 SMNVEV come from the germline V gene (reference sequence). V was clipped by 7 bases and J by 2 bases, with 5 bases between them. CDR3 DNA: TGTGCCAGCATCTCTAACACTGAAGCTTTCTTT. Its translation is CASISNTEAFF.

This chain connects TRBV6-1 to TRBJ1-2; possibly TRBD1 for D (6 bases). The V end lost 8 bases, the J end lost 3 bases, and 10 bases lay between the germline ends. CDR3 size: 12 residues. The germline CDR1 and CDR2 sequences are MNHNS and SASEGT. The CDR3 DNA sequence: TGTGCCAGCTCAGGACAGTACTATGGCTACACCTTC. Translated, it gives CASSGQYYGYTF.

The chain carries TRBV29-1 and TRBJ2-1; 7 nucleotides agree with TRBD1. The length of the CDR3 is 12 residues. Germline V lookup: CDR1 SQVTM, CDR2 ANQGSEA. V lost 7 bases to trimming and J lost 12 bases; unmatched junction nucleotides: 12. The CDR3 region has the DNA TGCAGCGCCAAACAGGGGAGCGCTTGGCAGTTCTTC. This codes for CSAKQGSAWQFF.

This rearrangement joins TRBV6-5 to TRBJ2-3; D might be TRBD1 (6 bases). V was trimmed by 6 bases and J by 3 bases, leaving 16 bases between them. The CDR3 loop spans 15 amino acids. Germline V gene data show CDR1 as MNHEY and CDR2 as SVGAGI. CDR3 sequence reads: CASRPRDNPTDTQYF. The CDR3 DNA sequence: TGTGCCAGCAGACCAAGGGACAACCCGACAGATACGCAGTATTTT.

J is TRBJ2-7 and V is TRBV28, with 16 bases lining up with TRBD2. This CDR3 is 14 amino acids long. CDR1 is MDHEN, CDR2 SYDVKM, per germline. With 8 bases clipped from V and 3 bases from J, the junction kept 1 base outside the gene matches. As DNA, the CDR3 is TGTGCCAGCGGGACTAGCGGGAGGGACTACGAGCAGTACTTC. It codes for CASGTSGRDYEQYF.

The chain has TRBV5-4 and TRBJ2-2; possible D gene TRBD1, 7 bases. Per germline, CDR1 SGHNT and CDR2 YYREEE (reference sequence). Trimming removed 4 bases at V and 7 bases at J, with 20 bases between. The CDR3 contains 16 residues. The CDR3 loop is CASSHGEGARGGELFF. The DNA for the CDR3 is TGTGCCAGCAGCCACGGCGAGGGGGCGCGGGGCGGGGAGCTGTTTTTT.

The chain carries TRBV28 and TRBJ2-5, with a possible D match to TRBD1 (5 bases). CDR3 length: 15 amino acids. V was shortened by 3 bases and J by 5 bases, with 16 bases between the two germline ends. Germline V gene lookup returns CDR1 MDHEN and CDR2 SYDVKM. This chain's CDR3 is CASSFRGRVGETQYF. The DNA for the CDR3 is TGTGCCAGCAGTTTTAGGGGCAGGGTGGGCGAGACCCAGTACTTC. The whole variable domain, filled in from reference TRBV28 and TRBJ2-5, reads DVKVTQSSRYLVKRTGEKVFLECVQDMDHENMFWYRQDPGLGLRLIYFSYDVKMKEKGDIPEGYSVSREKKERFSLILESASTNQTSMYLCASSFRGRVGETQYFGPGTRLLVL.

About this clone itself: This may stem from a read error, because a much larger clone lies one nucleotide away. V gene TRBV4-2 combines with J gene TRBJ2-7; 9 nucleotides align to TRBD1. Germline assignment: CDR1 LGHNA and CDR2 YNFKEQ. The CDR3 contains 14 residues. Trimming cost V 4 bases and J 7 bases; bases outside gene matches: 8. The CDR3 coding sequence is TGTGCCAGCAGCCCATTAACAGGGGGCCAGGAGCAGTACTTC. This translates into CASSPLTGGQEQYF.

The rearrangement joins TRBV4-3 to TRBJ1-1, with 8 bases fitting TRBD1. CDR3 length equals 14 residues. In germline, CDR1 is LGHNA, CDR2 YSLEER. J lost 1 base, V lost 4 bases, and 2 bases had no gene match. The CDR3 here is CASSPGTGNTEAFF. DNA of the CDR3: TGCGCCAGCAGCCCTGGGACAGGGAACACTGAAGCTTTCTTT.

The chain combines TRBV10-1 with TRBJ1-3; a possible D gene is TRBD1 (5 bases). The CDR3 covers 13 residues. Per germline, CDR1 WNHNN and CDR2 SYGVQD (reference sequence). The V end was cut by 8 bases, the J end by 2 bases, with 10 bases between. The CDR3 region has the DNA TGCGCCAGCTCCAGGGATCCTGGAAACACCATATATTTT. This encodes CASSRDPGNTIYF.